This entry features one T cell receptor (beta chain) sequence. Its antigen is currently unknown. One end of the junction fails to match germline, which may point to a read error. The CDR3 covers 19 residues. CDR1 is MGHRA and CDR2 is YSYEKL in the germline V gene. These data belong to a study of tumor-infiltrating lymphocytes in primary liver carcinoma. General study results and limits: The study found a significantly higher top-250-clone fraction in tumors than in blood (p = 0.039).

Starting material of around 460 ng total RNA yielded TCR beta cDNA via a constant-region primer. Library construction for TCR beta comprised three nested multiplex PCR rounds performed with slightly modified ARM-PCR. With TRBV1-TRBV30 forward primers and a C-beta reverse primer, the first two PCR rounds were run for roughly 9 cycles each. TCRdb recomputed calls from the multiplex PCR reads with MiXCR, one row per CDR3 protein. In the table there are more than 30,000 distinct CDR3 sequences, around 80% of which are singletons. The source material, roughly 18-30 mg of unsorted bulk tissue, was used to co-extract RNA and DNA. Resecting the tumor surgically was how the patients' primary liver carcinoma was treated. Chronic HBV infection was present in the patients, who were treatment-naive. Separate regions, five per tumor, were sampled.

This receptor was obtained from a man aged 35 to 55 with primary liver carcinoma and hepatitis B virus infection. The rearrangement links TRBV4-1 to TRBJ1-4; D ambiguous. The sequenced sample consisted of liver tumor tissue from sampling region 5. The subset: tumor region T5, tumor centre. The CDR3 spells CASCQNRRGGIGTNEKLFF. Here the CDR3 DNA reads TGCGCCAGCTGCCAGAATAGGCGGGGTGGTATCGGAACTAATGAAAAACTGTTTTTT.